Included here is one T cell receptor (beta chain) sequence, with context. In the authors' workflow: Cell counts per sample came from amplifying reference gene primers. The data were produced by immunoSEQ multiplex PCR, yet TCRdb's version contains in-frame clones alone and is incomplete. The D gene and trimming were derived from the DNA, and the V and J assignments and clone size from that table. In the table there are 75,000 to 95,000 clones, 70% to 85% of which are singletons. The entry originates in a study of blood T cell repertoires in COVID-19. Study details: The origin of the acute and convalescent COVID-19 samples was the United States, Italy and Spain. From T cells, B-cell-depleted T cells, or PBMCs came the material, which was cDNA or gDNA.

The CDR3 is 13 residues long. V lost 0 bases and J lost 3, with 6 bases in between. Germline V gene lookup returns CDR1 SGHRS and CDR2 YFSETQ. The genes are TRBV5-1 and TRBJ1-2; D unresolved. This sequence was found in a woman aged 55-70 years in a cohort sampled during active or convalescent COVID-19. Source material: peripheral blood. CDR3 nucleotides: TGCGCCAGCAGCTTGGCCTTCGACTATGGCTACACCTTC. It is translated as CASSLAFDYGYTF.